This T cell receptor beta chain stems from a study of CD8 T cells in Susac syndrome. The CDR3 runs 12 residues. Germline CDR1 reads SGHVS; CDR2 reads FQNEAQ. Trimming left V 5 bases short and J 4 bases short, with 7 bases between. Notes on the study in general: As acknowledged by the study, its TCR sequencing and HLA analysis included a relatively small number of individuals.

About this clonotype: Antigen: not known.

TCR beta sequencing was performed on blood CD8+ and CD4+ T cells. Healthy donors served as the controls. They were matched for age and sex. An amount of RNA that ranged from roughly 0.5 to 1 ug was reverse transcribed with random hexamers. An immunoSEQ multiplex PCR amplified TCR beta CDR3 over 54 Vbeta and 13 Jbeta. TCRdb itself ran the immunoSEQ multiplex PCR reads through MiXCR, one entry per CDR3 protein. This table has approximately 110,000 distinct CDR3 sequences, about 95% appearing once. J is TRBJ2-3 and V is TRBV7-8; D remains unclear. The clonotype was recovered from a human donor in good health. Sequenced: CD4+ T cells from PBMCs. CDR3 sequence reads: CASSPRSDTQYF. In DNA form, the CDR3 reads TGTGCCAGCAGCCCTCGATCAGATACGCAGTATTTT.